The rows below give T cell receptor beta chains drawn from one sample of a study of cytomegalovirus exposure and HLA in healthy donors. Some clones are missing from TCRdb's copy, which holds only in-frame ones; the method was immunoSEQ multiplex PCR. Counted here are some 170,000 clones, just under 90% occurring once; the ten biggest clones make up 1.4%. The sequenced sample consisted of PBMCs. The source is a woman aged 25-40 years in good health and CMV-seronegative. CDR3s include the opening cysteine and the closing phenylalanine or tryptophan. Fields, in order: V gene, J gene, clone size, D gene, CDR3 DNA, CDR3 protein. A D gene is named only where the DNA matches it firmly. Where a row states a size, it is once, few, many or the class of an expanded clone; other rows omit it.

v_gene: TRBV7-6; j_gene: TRBJ2-2; abundance: NA; d_gene: NA; CDR3nt: TGTGCCAGCAGCTACCTTGCGGGGTCATCCCTAGGGTCCGGGGAGCTGTTTTTT; CDR3aa: CASSYLAGSSLGSGELFF
v_gene: TRBV5-6; j_gene: TRBJ2-3; abundance: once; d_gene: NA; CDR3nt: TGTGCCAGCAGCTTGCGTCCAGGGCGCCCAGATACGCAGTATTTT; CDR3aa: CASSLRPGRPDTQYF
v_gene: TRBV5-1; j_gene: TRBJ2-5; abundance: once; d_gene: NA; CDR3nt: TGCGCCAGCAAAAGAGCGGAAGAGACCCAGTACTTC; CDR3aa: CASKRAEETQYF
v_gene: TRBV19; j_gene: TRBJ1-2; abundance: NA; d_gene: TRBD1; CDR3nt: TGTGCCAGTACTAATGGACAGGGGCACGGCTATGGCTACACCTTC; CDR3aa: CASTNGQGHGYGYTF
v_gene: TRBV5-4; j_gene: TRBJ2-2; abundance: NA; d_gene: TRBD1; CDR3nt: TGTGCCAGCAGCCGAGGGACAGAAAACACCGGGGAGCTGTTTTTT; CDR3aa: CASSRGTENTGELFF
v_gene: TRBV21-1; j_gene: TRBJ1-2; abundance: NA; d_gene: NA; CDR3nt: TGTGCCAGCAGCAGAGACGGGGGGAAGTCGGATGGCTACACCTTC; CDR3aa: CASSRDGGKSDGYTF
v_gene: TRBV5-1; j_gene: TRBJ1-1; abundance: NA; d_gene: TRBD1; CDR3nt: TGCGCCAGCAGCCCCCAGACAGGGGCCACTGAAGCTTTCTTT; CDR3aa: CASSPQTGATEAFF
v_gene: TRBV27; j_gene: TRBJ1-2; abundance: NA; d_gene: NA; CDR3nt: TGTGCCAGCAGTCCCCAGGGAACTGGCTACACCTTC; CDR3aa: CASSPQGTGYTF
v_gene: TRBV7-9; j_gene: TRBJ2-7; abundance: few; d_gene: NA; CDR3nt: TGTGCCAGCAGCGTAGACAACTCCTACGAGCAGTACTTC; CDR3aa: CASSVDNSYEQYF
v_gene: TRBV5-1; j_gene: TRBJ1-1; abundance: NA; d_gene: NA; CDR3nt: TGCGCCAGCAGCCCTCGACAGAGCCTAATGAACACTGAAGCTTTCTTT; CDR3aa: CASSPRQSLMNTEAFF
v_gene: TRBV27; j_gene: TRBJ2-1; abundance: NA; d_gene: TRBD2; CDR3nt: TGTGCCAGCAGTTTATCGTCGGCTAGCGGGGGTCTAGGTGAGCAGTTCTTC; CDR3aa: CASSLSSASGGLGEQFF
v_gene: TRBV4-1; j_gene: TRBJ1-4; abundance: NA; d_gene: TRBD1; CDR3nt: TGCGCCAGCAGCCGAATCCAGGCACAGGGGAATGAAAAACTGTTTTTT; CDR3aa: CASSRIQAQGNEKLFF
v_gene: TRBV25-1; j_gene: TRBJ2-3; abundance: NA; d_gene: NA; CDR3nt: TGTGCCAGCAGTGCCAGGACAGATCTAGATACGCAGTATTTT; CDR3aa: CASSARTDLDTQYF
v_gene: TRBV7-8; j_gene: TRBJ1-4; abundance: NA; d_gene: NA; CDR3nt: TGTGCCAGCAGCTTAAATCAGGCCTTAGGGAGTCGAGAAGAAAAACTGTTTTTT; CDR3aa: CASSLNQALGSREEKLFF
v_gene: TRBV6-1; j_gene: TRBJ1-4; abundance: NA; d_gene: NA; CDR3nt: TGTGCCAGCAGACCGGCAGGAACTAATGAAAAACTGTTTTTT; CDR3aa: CASRPAGTNEKLFF
v_gene: TRBV10-3; j_gene: TRBJ1-5; abundance: few; d_gene: NA; CDR3nt: TGTGCCATCAGTGGGGGCGTAAATCAGCCCCAGCATTTT; CDR3aa: CAISGGVNQPQHF
v_gene: TRBV2; j_gene: TRBJ1-2; abundance: few; d_gene: TRBD1; CDR3nt: TGTGCCAGCAGACGGACAGGGGGGGACTATGGCTACACCTTC; CDR3aa: CASRRTGGDYGYTF
v_gene: TRBV5-1; j_gene: TRBJ1-3; abundance: NA; d_gene: TRBD1; CDR3nt: TGCGCCAGCAGCTTGGAGGGGGCGCCCGGAAACACCATATATTTT; CDR3aa: CASSLEGAPGNTIYF
v_gene: TRBV30; j_gene: TRBJ1-1; abundance: NA; d_gene: NA; CDR3nt: TGTGCCTGGAGTATGGGCAGGGGGAACACTGAAGCTTTCTTT; CDR3aa: CAWSMGRGNTEAFF
v_gene: TRBV6-6; j_gene: TRBJ2-7; abundance: NA; d_gene: NA; CDR3nt: TGTGCCAGCAGCCCCCTGGGGGGATTCTACGAGCAGTACTTC; CDR3aa: CASSPLGGFYEQYF
v_gene: TRBV5-1; j_gene: TRBJ2-5; abundance: NA; d_gene: NA; CDR3nt: TGCGCCAGCAGCTTGCAGGGAGAGACCCAGTACTTC; CDR3aa: CASSLQGETQYF
v_gene: TRBV25-1; j_gene: TRBJ2-7; abundance: NA; d_gene: TRBD2; CDR3nt: TGTGCCAGCAGTGAAGCTAGCGGGGGGGGACTAATCTACGAGCAGTACTTC; CDR3aa: CASSEASGGGLIYEQYF
v_gene: TRBV2; j_gene: TRBJ2-3; abundance: NA; d_gene: TRBD2; CDR3nt: TGTGCCAGCAGTGACTCCGGGACTAGCGGGGCGACAGATACGCAGTATTTT; CDR3aa: CASSDSGTSGATDTQYF
v_gene: TRBV2; j_gene: TRBJ2-7; abundance: few; d_gene: NA; CDR3nt: TGTGCCAGCACCTCGGACAGCGGGGCCATCTACGAGCAGTACTTC; CDR3aa: CASTSDSGAIYEQYF
v_gene: TRBV13; j_gene: TRBJ1-1; abundance: NA; d_gene: TRBD1; CDR3nt: TGTGCCAGCAGCGGCCTGGACAGGGTAACTGAAGCTTTCTTT; CDR3aa: CASSGLDRVTEAFF
v_gene: TRBV2; j_gene: TRBJ2-2; abundance: NA; d_gene: TRBD2; CDR3nt: TGTGCCAGCAGGATGACTAGCTTCCCCGGGGAGCTGTTTTTT; CDR3aa: CASRMTSFPGELFF
v_gene: TRBV7-8; j_gene: TRBJ1-2; abundance: NA; d_gene: NA; CDR3nt: TGTGCCAGCAACATCCTAGGGGGGGATGCCTATGGCTACACCTTC; CDR3aa: CASNILGGDAYGYTF
v_gene: TRBV2; j_gene: TRBJ2-5; abundance: NA; d_gene: TRBD2; CDR3nt: TGTGCCAGCAGCCGAAGACTAGCGGGGAGGGAGACCCAGTACTTC; CDR3aa: CASSRRLAGRETQYF
v_gene: TRBV6-6; j_gene: TRBJ1-2; abundance: few; d_gene: NA; CDR3nt: TGTGCCAGCAGCCCTGACAGGTTTCCCCTCTACACCTTC; CDR3aa: CASSPDRFPLYTF
v_gene: TRBV4-2; j_gene: TRBJ1-5; abundance: NA; d_gene: NA; CDR3nt: TGTGCCAGCAGCGACAGCTATAGCAATCAGCCCCAGCATTTT; CDR3aa: CASSDSYSNQPQHF
v_gene: TRBV5-5; j_gene: TRBJ2-7; abundance: NA; d_gene: NA; CDR3nt: TGTGCCAGCAGCCGAGGGCCGGAGAACGAGCAGTACTTC; CDR3aa: CASSRGPENEQYF
v_gene: TRBV7-6; j_gene: TRBJ1-1; abundance: NA; d_gene: NA; CDR3nt: TGTGCCAGCAGCTCACATGACAGCACTGAAGCTTTCTTT; CDR3aa: CASSSHDSTEAFF
v_gene: TRBV4-2; j_gene: TRBJ2-5; abundance: NA; d_gene: TRBD2; CDR3nt: TGTGCCAGCAGCCTTCAGGCCGGGACTAGCGGGGGGGCCTTGTACCAAGAGACCCAGTACTTC; CDR3aa: CASSLQAGTSGGALYQETQYF
v_gene: TRBV15; j_gene: TRBJ2-2; abundance: NA; d_gene: NA; CDR3nt: TGTGCCACCAGCAGAGATGGGTGGACAGACGTCACCGGGGAGCTGTTTTTT; CDR3aa: CATSRDGWTDVTGELFF
v_gene: TRBV5-1; j_gene: TRBJ2-1; abundance: NA; d_gene: TRBD2; CDR3nt: TGCGCCAGCAGCTACGGACTAGCGGCTTCGAGCTCCTACAATGAGCAGTTCTTC; CDR3aa: CASSYGLAASSSYNEQFF
v_gene: TRBV5-1; j_gene: TRBJ2-3; abundance: once; d_gene: TRBD2; CDR3nt: TGCGCCAGCAGCTGGAAGACTAGCGGGGTACTGTCAGATACGCAGTATTTT; CDR3aa: CASSWKTSGVLSDTQYF
v_gene: TRBV4-3; j_gene: TRBJ2-7; abundance: NA; d_gene: NA; CDR3nt: TGCGCCAGCAGCCAAGCATATCCGGTAGCTTCCTACGAGCAGTACTTC; CDR3aa: CASSQAYPVASYEQYF
v_gene: TRBV15; j_gene: TRBJ2-2; abundance: NA; d_gene: TRBD1; CDR3nt: TGTGCCACCAGCACGGACAGGGCATGGAGGGCGGACGGGGAGCTGTTTTTT; CDR3aa: CATSTDRAWRADGELFF
v_gene: TRBV6-5; j_gene: TRBJ1-2; abundance: NA; d_gene: TRBD1; CDR3nt: TGTGCCAGCAATCGACAGGGAAGGAGCGGCTACACCTTC; CDR3aa: CASNRQGRSGYTF